These 7 T cell receptor beta chains were all obtained from the same sample, sequenced in a study of PD-1 blockade in classical Hodgkin lymphoma. Assay: immunoSEQ multiplex PCR; the TCRdb copy retains only in-frame clones and omits some. The sample contains over 70,000 clones, less than 95% of which appear only once. Regarding time point: cycle 4 day 1 (C4D1), after more than 5 weeks of nivolumab. Each and every patient relapsed after autologous stem cell transplantation, and patients got differing brentuximab vedotin exposure. Material: peripheral blood mononuclear cells (PBMCs), obtained before the fourth cycle of nivolumab. The source of these receptors is a human donor with classical Hodgkin lymphoma.

This clone appeared a few times. The V call is TRBV5-6, the J call TRBJ1-1; D gene ambiguous. The V gene lost 1 base and the J gene lost 5 bases, with 3 bases spanning the gap. Germline CDR1 SGHDT, CDR2 YYEEEE. This CDR3 has 11 amino acids. The CDR3 sequence is CASSLRTEAFF. The CDR3 nucleotides read TGTGCCAGCAGCTTGCGGACTGAAGCTTTCTTT.

The chain employs TRBV10-2 and TRBJ1-1; D might be TRBD1 (6 bases). The CDR3 covers 13 residues. The germline gives CDR1 WSHSY, CDR2 SAAADI. V lost 5 bases, J lost 1 base, and 8 bases lay in between. CDR3 region: CASSQTGNTEAFF. CDR3 DNA sequence: TGCGCCAGCAGTCAGACAGGGAACACTGAAGCTTTCTTT.

The rearrangement links TRBV7-9 to TRBJ1-1, with D perhaps matching TRBD1 (6 bases). The germline CDR1 and CDR2 sequences are SEHNR and FQNEAQ (reference sequence). The CDR3 has 18 amino acids. V shed 7 bases and J shed 0 bases, with 24 bases lying between them. For the CDR3, the DNA is TGTGCCAGCACCTCCCGCAAAACAGGGCAGGTAATGAACACTGAAGCTTTCTTT. Amino acids: CASTSRKTGQVMNTEAFF.

CDR3 nucleotide sequence: TGTGCCATATCAGGGGAGAGCACAGATACGCAGTATTTT. Translating gives CAISGESTDTQYF. The J gene is TRBJ2-3, the V gene TRBV10-3; possible D gene TRBD1, 6 bases. This CDR3 has 13 amino acids. With 9 bases removed from V and 0 bases from J, the gap between germline ends came to 10 bases. Germline V gene sequence: CDR1 ENHRY, CDR2 SYGVKD.

The chain uses TRBV6-7 and TRBJ2-3; 7 bases are shared with TRBD1. TRBV6-7 is classed as an ORF, of uncertain function. The V and J ends lost 0 bases and 2 bases, in that order; junction bases with no gene match: 8. The CDR3 spans 17 residues. The CDR3 region is CASSYSGQGVFTDTQYF. The CDR3 coding sequence is TGTGCCAGCAGTTACTCGGGGCAGGGGGTTTTCACAGATACGCAGTATTTT.

This chain joins TRBV7-3 and TRBJ2-3; 12 bases agree with TRBD2. Trimming took 5 bases from V and 2 from J; bases not matched to a gene: 14. CDR3 length: 19 residues. In germline, CDR1 is SGHTA, CDR2 FQGTGA. As DNA, the CDR3 is TGTGCCAGCAGCCCCCAACCCACTAGCGGGGGGCTATTCACAGATACGCAGTATTTT. Translating gives CASSPQPTSGGLFTDTQYF.

The gene calls are TRBV6-4 and TRBJ1-1, with a possible D match to TRBD1 (5 bases). Germline V gives CDR1 MRHNA, CDR2 SNTAGT. This CDR3 has 16 amino acids. Trimming took off 6 bases at V and 0 bases at J, with 17 bases between the two ends. As DNA, the CDR3 is TGTGCCAGCAGAAGTGCCGGGACGGCCTTGAACACTGAAGCTTTCTTT. Protein product: CASRSAGTALNTEAFF.